This T cell receptor beta chain was found in a study of blood T cells in healthy people across ages. Study-wide results and caveats: Older age went with lower TCR beta diversity per million T cells, in a roughly linear way.

With regard to this clonotype: The antigen is unknown.

For the second PCR, which ran for roughly 6 to 12 cycles, a sample-barcoded 5' primer and a J-beta primer mix were used. MiXCR, applied by TCRdb to the 5' RACE reads, yields one record per CDR3 protein. The repertoire holds 950,000 to 1,200,000 distinct CDR3 sequences, roughly two fifths seen once, with about an eighth in the top ten. Healthy Caucasian individuals from Russia aged roughly 6 to 90 served as donors. The CDR3 covers 15 residues. CDR1 and CDR2 (germline): MNHNY, SVGAGI (reference sequence). V lost 7 bases, J lost 7 bases, and 7 bases stayed unmatched. The clonotype was recovered from a man in his late teens or twenties in good health. Specimen: blood. V is TRBV6-6 and J is TRBJ2-1; 13 bases line up with TRBD2. In nucleotides, the CDR3 is TGTGCCAGCATCAAACTAGCGGGGGGGTTAAATGAGCAGTTCTTC. Translation: CASIKLAGGLNEQFF.